These 29 T cell receptor beta chains originate from one sample sequenced in a study of cytotoxic CD8 clonotypes in ibrutinib-treated CLL. The data were produced by immunoSEQ multiplex PCR, yet TCRdb's version contains in-frame clones alone and is incomplete. The sample lists over 200,000 clones, 79% occurring once. Sequenced material: PBMCs, taken after 12 months of ibrutinib treatment. The receptors stem from a human donor with chronic lymphocytic leukemia.

The V call is TRBV4-2, the J call TRBJ2-1; 14 positions match TRBD2. The CDR3 contains 16 residues. The trim removed 1 base at V and 8 bases at J, leaving 4 bases unmatched. Germline V lookup: CDR1 LGHNA, CDR2 YNFKEQ. The CDR3 reads CASSQARLAGGDEQFF. Here the CDR3 DNA reads TGTGCCAGCAGCCAAGCGCGACTAGCGGGGGGGGATGAGCAGTTCTTC.

V usage is TRBV6-1 and J usage is TRBJ1-1, with 7 nucleotides matching TRBD1. V shed 4 bases and J 10 bases; nucleotides not matched to a gene: 6. CDR1 is MNHNS, CDR2 SASEGT, per germline. The CDR3 covers 12 residues. CDR3 nucleotides: TGTGCCAGCAGTGCAGGGGGGAGTAGAGCTTTCTTT. Encoded protein: CASSAGGSRAFF.

The chain employs TRBV18 and TRBJ2-5; 7 positions agree with TRBD1. V shed 6 bases and J 3 bases; nucleotides not matched to a gene: 4. Germline V lookup: CDR1 KGHSH, CDR2 LQKENI. The CDR3 contains 13 residues. CDR3 coding DNA: TGTGCCAGCTCGCCCGGGACAGAAGAGACCCAGTACTTC. Amino acids: CASSPGTEETQYF.

J is TRBJ1-2 and V is TRBV6-1; 8 positions agree with TRBD1. This CDR3 is 15 amino acids long. The germline gives CDR1 MNHNS, CDR2 SASEGT. With 5 bases clipped from V and 4 bases from J, the junction kept 9 bases outside the gene matches. CDR3 region: CASSPPGQVSYGYTF. The CDR3 nucleotides read TGTGCCAGCAGTCCCCCGGGACAGGTCTCCTATGGCTACACCTTC.

The chain has TRBV5-4 and TRBJ2-7; 8 bases are a match to TRBD1. The CDR3 loop spans 14 amino acids. From germline, CDR1 is SGHNT and CDR2 YYREEE (reference sequence). The junction had 4 bases not matched to a gene; V was cut back by 2 bases and J by 3 bases. The DNA of the CDR3 is TGTGCCAGCAGCTTTGGACAGGGAGGCTACGAGCAGTACTTC. Residues: CASSFGQGGYEQYF. The whole variable domain, remainder taken from reference TRBV5-4 and TRBJ2-7, is ETGVTQSPTHLIKTRGQQVTLRCSSQSGHNTVSWYQQALGQGPQFIFQYYREEENGRGNFPPRFSGLQFPNYSSELNVNALELDDSALYLCASSFGQGGYEQYFGPGTRLTVT.

In its sample, this clone was seen once. The chain has TRBV5-1 and TRBJ2-1, with 9 positions matching TRBD2. CDR3 length equals 15 residues. V trimming: 4 bases; J trimming: 6 bases; junction bases outside the gene matches: 8. Germline V CDR1 and CDR2: SGHRS, YFSETQ. CDR3 sequence reads: CASSLNAGGPNEQFF. For the CDR3, the DNA is TGCGCCAGCAGCCTGAATGCGGGAGGGCCCAATGAGCAGTTCTTC. The whole variable domain, remainder taken from reference TRBV5-1 and TRBJ2-1, is KAGVTQTPRYLIKTRGQQVTLSCSPISGHRSVSWYQQTPGQGLQFLFEYFSETQRNKGNFPGRFSGRQFSNSRSEMNVSTLELGDSALYLCASSLNAGGPNEQFFGPGTRLTVL.

The chain carries TRBV7-9 and TRBJ2-7; 7 nucleotides line up with TRBD1. This CDR3 region has 15 residues. Trimming took 6 bases from V and 3 from J; bases not matched to a gene: 11. CDR1 is SEHNR, CDR2 FQNEAQ, per germline (reference sequence). The CDR3 region has the DNA TGTGCCAGCAGGGGAACAGGGGCTCGGGACTACGAGCAGTACTTC. Translated: CASRGTGARDYEQYF.

The chain is built from TRBV18 and TRBJ2-1; no definite D call. This CDR3 spans 13 amino acids. V was cut by 2 bases and J by 3 bases, with 5 bases left in between. Germline V gives CDR1 KGHSH, CDR2 LQKENI. CDR3 residues: CASSPSLYNEQFF. CDR3 coding DNA: TGTGCCAGCTCACCAAGTCTCTACAATGAGCAGTTCTTC.

The rearrangement uses TRBV10-2 and TRBJ2-7; D gene unclear. Deletions cut 6 bases from V and 7 bases from J, with 13 bases between. The CDR3 loop spans 12 amino acids. Germline V lookup: CDR1 WSHSY, CDR2 SAAADI. The CDR3, as DNA: TGCGCCAGCAGGGTGGACCAAGAAGAGCAGTACTTC. Its translation is CASRVDQEEQYF.

This clone has only one observation. This rearrangement joins TRBV18 to TRBJ2-7; 9 nucleotides agree with TRBD1. Germline V lookup: CDR1 KGHSH, CDR2 LQKENI. Trimming cost V 6 bases and J 5 bases; bases outside gene matches: 14. The CDR3 has 16 residues. The CDR3 DNA follows: TGTGCCAGCTCGCCCTTTGGGGACAGGGCTACGCACGAGCAGTACTTC. It specifies CASSPFGDRATHEQYF.

The chain combines TRBV7-8 with TRBJ1-4; no reliable D call. The CDR3 is made up of 13 amino acids. Germline V CDR1 and CDR2: SGHVS, FQNEAQ. Trimming removed 2 bases from V and 6 bases from J, with 7 bases in between. The CDR3 DNA reads TGTGCCAGCAGCTTACGCTCCGATGAAAAACTGTTTTTT. Translation gives CASSLRSDEKLFF.

The chain combines TRBV11-2 with TRBJ1-6; D is undetermined. There are 13 residues in the CDR3. Deletions cut 6 bases from V and 1 base from J, with 4 bases between. Germline values: CDR1 SGHAT, CDR2 FQNNGV. The CDR3 spells CASRESYNSPLHF. The CDR3 DNA sequence: TGTGCCAGCAGGGAATCCTATAATTCACCCCTCCACTTT.

This chain connects TRBV28 to TRBJ2-1, with D perhaps TRBD2 (6 bases). V lost 7 bases and J lost 0, with 10 bases in between. The V gene's germline CDR1 is MDHEN and CDR2 SYDVKM. This CDR3 spans 14 amino acids. The CDR3 DNA reads TGTGCCAGCATGGGGGGTAGCTCCTACAATGAGCAGTTCTTC. Protein: CASMGGSSYNEQFF.

The CDR3 loop reads CASSEIGGGRTDTQYF. The CDR3 nucleotides are TGTGCCAGCAGTGAAATCGGGGGGGGACGCACAGATACGCAGTATTTT. The J gene is TRBJ2-3, the V gene TRBV2; 8 nucleotides agree with TRBD2. Germline CDR1 and CDR2: SNHLY and FYNNEI. V was pared by 2 bases and J by 1 base, with 5 bases of the junction left unmatched. The CDR3 runs 16 residues.

The sample holds one count of this clone. This sequence joins TRBV7-9 and TRBJ2-1; 12 positions match TRBD2. The J segment lost 0 bases and the V segment lost 6 bases, leaving 3 bases of the junction unmatched. This CDR3 has 16 residues. Germline-derived CDR1 and CDR2 are SEHNR and FQNEAQ (reference sequence). CDR3 residues: CASRGLAGSSYNEQFF. In DNA form, the CDR3 reads TGTGCCAGCAGAGGACTAGCGGGAAGCTCCTACAATGAGCAGTTCTTC.

This clone was detected only a few times. The chain carries TRBV4-1 and TRBJ1-3, with TRBD1 matching 7 bases. The CDR3 has 16 amino acids. The V gene's germline CDR1 is MGHRA and CDR2 YSYEKL. V shed 4 bases and J 2 bases; nucleotides not matched to a gene: 8. DNA of the CDR3: TGCGCCAGCAGCCCAAATGTGGGACAGCCTGGAAACACCATATATTTT. It translates to CASSPNVGQPGNTIYF.

V and J are TRBV6-5 and TRBJ1-1, with 9 bases that match TRBD1. Germline-derived CDR1 and CDR2 are MNHEY and SVGAGI. The CDR3 consists of 14 residues. V trimming: 8 bases; J trimming: 4 bases; junction bases outside the gene matches: 8. The CDR3 DNA reads TGTGCCAGCGCCCGACAGGGGGGGAGCACTGAAGCTTTCTTT. This encodes CASARQGGSTEAFF.

This chain joins TRBV28 and TRBJ1-5; no clear D. Trimming stripped 10 bases from V and 0 bases from J, with 10 bases between. The CDR3 is made up of 13 amino acids. Per germline, CDR1 MDHEN and CDR2 SYDVKM. CDR3 residues: CATALYSNQPQHF. The CDR3 DNA reads as TGTGCCACCGCCCTTTATAGCAATCAGCCCCAGCATTTT.

The chain has TRBV2 and TRBJ1-2; TRBD1 agrees at 7 bases. The CDR3 length is 13 residues. Germline CDR1 and CDR2: SNHLY and FYNNEI. The V segment lost 5 bases and the J segment 4 bases; nucleotides outside the gene matches: 4. This CDR3 reads CASSLGQTYGYTF. The CDR3 nucleotides read TGTGCCAGCAGTTTGGGACAGACCTATGGCTACACCTTC.

The V gene is TRBV4-1, the J gene TRBJ2-1; the D is unclear. V was trimmed by 4 bases and J by 0 bases, leaving 16 bases between them. CDR1 is MGHRA, CDR2 YSYEKL, per germline. This CDR3 comprises 17 residues. The chain's CDR3 is CASSPILAESSYNEQFF. The CDR3 DNA follows: TGCGCCAGCAGCCCTATCTTAGCTGAGAGCTCCTACAATGAGCAGTTCTTC.

This chain links TRBV6-6 with TRBJ1-5, with D uncertain. V was trimmed by 7 bases and J by 0 bases, leaving 10 bases between them. This CDR3 region has 14 residues. CDR1 and CDR2 (germline): MNHNY, SVGAGI (reference sequence). The CDR3 loop reads CASKAAYSNQPQHF. As DNA, the CDR3 is TGTGCCAGCAAGGCCGCATATAGCAATCAGCCCCAGCATTTT.

The chain links TRBV4-1 to TRBJ2-5; no reliable D call. The CDR3 extends over 14 amino acids. The V gene's germline CDR1 is MGHRA and CDR2 YSYEKL. Trimming removed 4 bases at V and 5 bases at J, with 14 bases between. CDR3 sequence reads: CASSPAPGGETQYF. In DNA form, the CDR3 reads TGCGCCAGCAGCCCCGCACCAGGTGGGGAGACCCAGTACTTC.

Remarks on this clone: Its ends do not fully match the called genes, so a read error is possible. In the same sample, other DNA sequences code for this CDR3. The chain employs TRBV7-7 and TRBJ2-3, with TRBD2 as a possible D gene (6 bases). The CDR3 contains 15 residues. Germline V CDR1 and CDR2: SSHAT, FNYEAQ (reference sequence). CDR3 protein: CASSLGDSSTDTQYF. CDR3 DNA sequence: TGTGCTAGCAGCTTAGGGGACTCTAGCACAGATACGCAGTATTTT.

The rearrangement joins TRBV15 to TRBJ2-2, with TRBD1 matching 7 bases. V dropped 5 bases and J dropped 6; count of bases not matched to a gene: 27. CDR3 length equals 21 residues. The germline CDR1 and CDR2 sequences are LNHNV and YYDKDF (reference sequence). This CDR3 is CATSGRGQVEGLTHLPGELFF. CDR3 nucleotides: TGTGCCACCAGCGGCCGAGGACAGGTAGAAGGGCTGACCCATTTGCCCGGGGAGCTGTTTTTT. Drawing the rest from reference TRBV15 and TRBJ2-2, the complete variable domain is DAMVIQNPRYQVTQFGKPVTLSCSQTLNHNVMYWYQQKSSQAPKLLFHYYDKDFNNEADTPDNFQSRRPNTSFCFLDIRSPGLGDTAMYLCATSGRGQVEGLTHLPGELFFGEGSRLTVL.

This clone has just a few counts. This chain uses TRBV13 with TRBJ1-6; TRBD1 is a possible D gene (5 bases). In germline, CDR1 is PRHDT, CDR2 FYEKMQ (reference sequence). V gave up 6 bases and J gave up 4 bases, with 13 bases separating them. The CDR3 sequence is 15 residues long. The CDR3 loop reads CASSLDSGYNSPLHF. DNA of the CDR3: TGTGCCAGCAGTCTTGACAGCGGGTATAATTCACCCCTCCACTTT.

The gene calls are TRBV5-1 and TRBJ2-7, with D maybe TRBD1 (5 bases). Between the trimmed V and J ends, which lost 5 bases and 3 bases, there was a span of 18 bases. The CDR3 has 15 amino acids. Germline values: CDR1 SGHRS, CDR2 YFSETQ. The CDR3 DNA sequence: TGCGCCAGCAGACCCGACAGCTCTACATACTACGAGCAGTACTTC. Residues: CASRPDSSTYYEQYF.

This clone was observed a handful of times. The rearrangement links TRBV11-2 to TRBJ1-1; D uncertain. The V end was cut by 1 base, the J end by 8 bases, with 8 bases between. The CDR3 consists of 12 residues. The germline V gene encodes CDR1 SGHAT and CDR2 FQNNGV. CDR3 loop: CASSLGGREAFF. CDR3 nucleotides: TGTGCCAGCAGCTTAGGCGGCAGGGAAGCTTTCTTT.

This clone has just one count. CDR3 amino acids: CAWSVLRTSGTDTQYF. CDR3 nucleotide sequence: TGTGCCTGGAGTGTACTCCGGACTAGCGGCACAGATACGCAGTATTTT. The V call is TRBV30, the J call TRBJ2-3; TRBD2 matches 9 bases. J was trimmed by 1 base and V by 0 bases; bases with no gene match: 5. The CDR3 covers 16 residues. The germline gives CDR1 GTSNPN, CDR2 SVGIG (reference sequence).

The table lists this clone with a few counts. The V gene is TRBV28, the J gene TRBJ1-1; D not certain. Germline-derived CDR1 and CDR2 are MDHEN and SYDVKM. V lost 4 bases and J lost 1, with 13 bases in between. The CDR3 has 15 amino acids. This CDR3 reads CASSSPATGNTEAFF. DNA of the CDR3: TGTGCCAGCAGTTCCCCAGCGACGGGGAACACTGAAGCTTTCTTT.